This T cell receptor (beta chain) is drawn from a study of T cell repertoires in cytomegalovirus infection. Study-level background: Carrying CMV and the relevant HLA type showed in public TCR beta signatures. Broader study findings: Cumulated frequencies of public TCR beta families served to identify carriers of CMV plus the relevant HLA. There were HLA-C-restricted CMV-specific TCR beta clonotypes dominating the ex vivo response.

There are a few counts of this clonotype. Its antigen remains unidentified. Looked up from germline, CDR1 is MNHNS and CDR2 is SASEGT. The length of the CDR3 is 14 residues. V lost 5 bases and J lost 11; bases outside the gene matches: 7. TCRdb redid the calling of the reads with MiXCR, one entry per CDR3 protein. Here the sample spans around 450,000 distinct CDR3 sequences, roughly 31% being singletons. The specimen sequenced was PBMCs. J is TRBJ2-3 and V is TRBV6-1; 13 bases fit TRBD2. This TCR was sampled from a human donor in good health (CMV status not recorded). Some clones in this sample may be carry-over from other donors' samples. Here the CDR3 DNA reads TGTGCCAGCAGTCAAACTAGCGGGGGGGTAAAGCAGTATTTT. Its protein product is CASSQTSGGVKQYF.